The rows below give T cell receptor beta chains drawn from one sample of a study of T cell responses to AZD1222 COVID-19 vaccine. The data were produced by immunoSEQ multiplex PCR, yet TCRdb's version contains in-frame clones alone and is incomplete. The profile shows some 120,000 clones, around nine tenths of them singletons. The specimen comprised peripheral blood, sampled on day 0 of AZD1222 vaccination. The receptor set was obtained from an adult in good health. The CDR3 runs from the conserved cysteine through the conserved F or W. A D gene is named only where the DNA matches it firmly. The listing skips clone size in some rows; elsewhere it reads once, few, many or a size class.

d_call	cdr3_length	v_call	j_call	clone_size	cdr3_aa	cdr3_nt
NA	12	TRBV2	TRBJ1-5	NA	CASSELYQPQHF	TGTGCCAGCAGTGAGTTATATCAGCCCCAGCATTTT
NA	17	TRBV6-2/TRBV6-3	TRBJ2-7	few	CASSYSIGSVGYYEQYF	TGTGCCAGCAGTTACTCGATAGGAAGCGTTGGTTACTACGAGCAGTACTTC
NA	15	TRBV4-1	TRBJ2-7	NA	CASSHYKTGAYEQYF	TGCGCCAGCAGCCATTATAAGACAGGAGCCTACGAGCAGTACTTC
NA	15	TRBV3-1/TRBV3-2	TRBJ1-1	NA	CASTISGPGETEAFF	TGTGCCAGCACCATAAGTGGGCCGGGCGAGACTGAAGCTTTCTTT
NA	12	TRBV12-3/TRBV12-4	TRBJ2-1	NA	CASGESHNEQFF	TGTGCCAGTGGGGAGTCACACAATGAGCAGTTCTTC
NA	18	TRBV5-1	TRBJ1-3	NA	CASSLDLWGPSSGNTIYF	TGCGCCAGCAGCTTGGATCTATGGGGGCCGAGCTCTGGAAACACCATATATTTT
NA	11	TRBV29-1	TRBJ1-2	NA	CSVDGGGTYTF	TGCAGCGTTGATGGTGGCGGTACCTACACCTTC
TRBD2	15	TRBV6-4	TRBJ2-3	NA	CASSLAGGGTDTQYF	TGTGCCAGCAGCTTAGCGGGGGGAGGCACAGATACGCAGTATTTT
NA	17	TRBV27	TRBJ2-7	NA	CASSLSGSRGPNYEQYF	TGTGCCAGCAGTTTATCGGGGTCTCGGGGGCCGAACTACGAGCAGTACTTC
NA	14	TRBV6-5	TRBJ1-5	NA	CASQRTASNQPQHF	TGTGCCAGTCAACGGACAGCAAGCAATCAGCCCCAGCATTTT